Each of the 12 T cell receptor beta chains below was sequenced from the same sample in a study of control samples from healthy donors and cancer patients. TCRdb's table, derived via immunoSEQ multiplex PCR, lists solely in-frame clones and lacks some. This sample has about 61,000 clones; around 90% occur once, and the top ten carry roughly 5.6%. The specimen sequenced was PBMCs. The receptors here all came from a man in his 60s with colorectal cancer.

This clone was seen only once. This chain uses TRBV5-4 with TRBJ1-2; TRBD1 aligns across 7 bases. The CDR3 consists of 14 residues. The ends lost 4 bases at V and 4 bases at J; junction bases unmatched: 7. CDR1 is SGHNT, CDR2 YYREEE, per germline (reference sequence). CDR3 bases: TGTGCCAGCAGCGACGGACAGGAGTTCTATGGCTACACCTTC. This encodes CASSDGQEFYGYTF.

In DNA form, the CDR3 reads TGCGCCAGCATGCGGACTAGCGGGGGTAATGAGCAGTTCTTC. This gives the protein CASMRTSGGNEQFF. The chain carries TRBV5-1 and TRBJ2-1, with 13 bases matching TRBD2. The germline CDR1 and CDR2 sequences are SGHRS and YFSETQ. This CDR3 comprises 14 residues. V lost 6 bases and J lost 7; bases outside the gene matches: 4.

This clone appeared a single time. This chain uses TRBV6-5 with TRBJ1-1; maybe TRBD1 (5 bases). The CDR3 length is 14 residues. CDR1 and CDR2 from the germline V gene are MNHEY and SVGAGI. The V end was cut by 5 bases, the J end by 3 bases, with 13 bases between. The CDR3 here is CASSQTRRDTEAFF. As DNA, the CDR3 is TGTGCCAGCAGTCAGACCCGCAGGGACACTGAAGCTTTCTTT.

The rearrangement links TRBV5-1 to TRBJ1-6, with D possibly being TRBD1 (6 bases). The ends were cut back, 0 bases at V and 10 bases at J, with 20 bases in the middle. The CDR3 runs to 17 residues. Germline V gene sequence: CDR1 SGHRS, CDR2 YFSETQ. CDR3 DNA: TGCGCCAGCAGCTTGGGTGTGGGGGCGACTCTGGAGTCACCCCTCCACTTT. This sequence encodes CASSLGVGATLESPLHF. Full variable domain (missing parts from reference TRBV5-1 and TRBJ1-6): KAGVTQTPRYLIKTRGQQVTLSCSPISGHRSVSWYQQTPGQGLQFLFEYFSETQRNKGNFPGRFSGRQFSNSRSEMNVSTLELGDSALYLCASSLGVGATLESPLHFGNGTRLTVT.

The chain has TRBV7-9 and TRBJ1-2; the D gene is possibly TRBD1 (6 bases). The ends were cut back, 6 bases at V and 5 bases at J, with 16 bases in the middle. This CDR3 contains 14 residues. Per germline, CDR1 SEHNR and CDR2 FQNEAQ (reference sequence). CDR3 protein: CASRNQGLPYGYTF. The CDR3 region has the DNA TGTGCCAGCAGAAACCAGGGGCTTCCGTATGGCTACACCTTC.

This chain connects TRBV19 to TRBJ2-2; TRBD2 matches at 7 bases. V lost 6 bases to trimming and J lost 5 bases; unmatched junction nucleotides: 9. The CDR3 contains 15 residues. The germline CDR1 and CDR2 sequences are LNHDA and SQIVND (reference sequence). The CDR3 DNA sequence: TGTGCCAGTAGCCCCTCGGGGGGATGGACCGGGGAGCTGTTTTTT. Protein product: CASSPSGGWTGELFF.

This rearrangement joins TRBV3-1 (or the pseudogene TRBV3-2) to TRBJ1-2; D unclear. V gave up 2 bases and J gave up 5 bases, with 6 bases separating them. Germline lookup yields CDR1 LGHDT and CDR2 YNNKEL (reference sequence). This CDR3 contains 12 residues. The CDR3 sequence: CASSQQFYGYTF. As DNA, the CDR3 is TGTGCCAGCAGCCAACAATTTTATGGCTACACCTTC.

This clone has more than one count but fewer than ten. This chain links TRBV12-5 with TRBJ2-1; perhaps TRBD2 as D (6 bases). The length of the CDR3 is 15 residues. V was cut by 3 bases and J by 6 bases, with 15 bases left in between. Germline values: CDR1 LGHNT, CDR2 FRNRAP. This CDR3 reads CASGLPLGLFNEQFF. In DNA, the CDR3 is TGTGCTAGTGGTTTACCCCTGGGACTTTTCAATGAGCAGTTCTTC.

The chain joins TRBV29-1 to TRBJ1-1, with no clear D. Germline CDR1 SQVTM, CDR2 ANQGSEA. The CDR3 consists of 12 residues. V lost 7 bases and J 6 bases, leaving 15 bases between the germline ends. CDR3 protein: CSAQVWSSEAFF. CDR3 in DNA: TGCAGCGCCCAAGTTTGGTCGTCTGAAGCTTTCTTT.

The J gene is TRBJ2-1, the V gene TRBV5-1; D may be TRBD1 (6 bases). Trimming removed 5 bases at V and 4 bases at J, with 13 bases between. Germline V gene lookup returns CDR1 SGHRS and CDR2 YFSETQ. CDR3 length: 14 amino acids. The CDR3 region has the DNA TGCGCCAGCAGTAAACAGGGCGAGTACAATGAGCAGTTCTTC. Protein product: CASSKQGEYNEQFF.

The V call is TRBV18, the J call TRBJ2-1; D call uncertain. Deletions cut 1 base from V and 6 bases from J, with 7 bases between. The V gene's germline CDR1 is KGHSH and CDR2 LQKENI. The CDR3 is 13 amino acids. The chain's CDR3 is CASSPQEPNEQFF. CDR3 coding DNA: TGTGCCAGCTCACCACAAGAACCCAATGAGCAGTTCTTC. The variable domain in full, with the rest retrieved from reference TRBV18 and TRBJ2-1, is NAGVMQNPRHLVRRRGQEARLRCSPMKGHSHVYWYRQLPEEGLKFMVYLQKENIIDESGMPKERFSAEFPKEGPSILRIQQVVRGDSAAYFCASSPQEPNEQFFGPGTRLTVL.

The chain carries TRBV7-6 and TRBJ1-2; TRBD1 aligns across 12 bases. Trimming took 1 base from V and 8 from J; bases not matched to a gene: 5. The CDR3 runs 15 residues. Per the germline V gene, CDR1 is SGHVS and CDR2 is FNYEAQ. The CDR3 DNA sequence: TGTGCCAGCAGCTTAGGGGGACAGGGGGCATACGGCTACACCTTC. As protein: CASSLGGQGAYGYTF.